This T cell receptor (beta chain) was captured in a study of T cell responses to AZD1222 COVID-19 vaccine. Study-wide results and limits: At baseline, seropositivity was found in only a handful of AZD1222 recipients. Two doses of AZD1222 preceded a rise in Spike-specific TCR breadth and depth. The repertoires were collected only after the peak T cell response.

Concerning this clone itself: Its antigen is still unknown.

Assay used: immunoSEQ multiplex PCR; TCRdb lists only in-frame clones, some missing. The sample records 100,000 or so clones, roughly nine tenths being singletons. Specimen: peripheral blood, collected on day 0 of AZD1222 vaccination. This TCR was sampled from an adult in good health.

CDR3 protein: CASSVRSMGEGLYF. The CDR3 DNA reads as TGTGCCAGCAGCGTTAGATCCATGGGGGAGGGACTATACTTC. The chain is built from TRBV9 and TRBJ2-7; TRBD2 matches 7 bases. Germline CDR1 and CDR2: SGDLS and YYNGEE. The J segment lost 13 bases and the V segment lost 2 bases, leaving 15 bases of the junction unmatched. This CDR3 is 14 amino acids long.